These 16 T cell receptor beta chains were sequenced from one sample in a study of CD8+ T cells in alopecia areata. cDNA prepared by RNA extraction and subsequent reverse transcription served as the template for sequencing. Some clones are missing from TCRdb's copy, which holds only in-frame ones; the method was immunoSEQ multiplex PCR. The repertoire has more than 200,000 clones, 64% of them found once; the top ten carry about 4.2%. The treatment denotes: oral pan-JAK inhibitor, 5-10 mg twice daily. Material: CD4+ T cells sorted from blood, obtained at week 4, from a patient treated with tofacitinib. Receptors originate from a human donor with alopecia areata.

The rearrangement uses TRBV19 and TRBJ2-1; the match to TRBD2 covers 11 bases. V trimming: 2 bases; J trimming: 9 bases; junction bases outside the gene matches: 6. This CDR3 contains 15 residues. The germline V gene has CDR1 LNHDA and CDR2 SQIVND (reference sequence). For the CDR3, the DNA is TGTGCCAGTAGTATAATGACTAGCGGGGCGGCTGAGCAGTTCTTC. Its translation: CASSIMTSGAAEQFF. Looking up the rest from reference TRBV19 and TRBJ2-1 gives the full variable domain: DGGITQSPKYLFRKEGQNVTLSCEQNLNHDAMYWYRQDPGQGLRLIYYSQIVNDFQKGDIAEGYSVSREKKESFPLTVTSAQKNPTAFYLCASSIMTSGAAEQFFGPGTRLTVL.

The V gene is TRBV15, the J gene TRBJ2-6, with no clear D. CDR1 LNHNV and CDR2 YYDKDF come from the germline V gene (reference sequence). V lost 1 base and J lost 4, with 5 bases in between. This CDR3 has 14 amino acids. DNA of the CDR3: TGTGCCACCAGCAGAGGGCCGGGGGCCAACGTCCTGACTTTC. Translation: CATSRGPGANVLTF.

The genes are TRBV6-1 and TRBJ1-5; D not resolved. V lost 4 bases and J 5 bases, leaving 12 bases between the germline ends. Germline loops: CDR1 MNHNS, CDR2 SASEGT. The CDR3 covers 14 residues. As DNA, the CDR3 is TGTGCCAGCAGTGTTTCCGGGTCCGATCAGCCCCAGCATTTT. Its translation: CASSVSGSDQPQHF.

This clone was counted a single time. The J gene is TRBJ2-1, the V gene TRBV27; D not resolved. V lost 3 bases and J lost 8, with 11 bases in between. Germline V gives CDR1 MNHEY, CDR2 SMNVEV (reference sequence). This CDR3 has 13 residues. CDR3: CASSFASGDEQFF. The CDR3 DNA is TGTGCCAGCAGTTTCGCTAGTGGAGATGAGCAGTTCTTC.

V gene TRBV7-9 combines with J gene TRBJ2-1; 12 bases match TRBD2. Losses at the gene ends were 5 bases for V and 9 bases for J; bases not matched to a gene: 8. The CDR3 totals 15 residues. Per germline, CDR1 SEHNR and CDR2 FQNEAQ (reference sequence). Here the CDR3 reads CASSPGLAGKGEQFF. CDR3 nucleotides: TGTGCCAGCAGCCCAGGACTAGCGGGGAAGGGTGAGCAGTTCTTC.

The genes are TRBV2 and TRBJ1-1; D perhaps matches TRBD1 (5 bases). CDR1 and CDR2 from the germline V gene are SNHLY and FYNNEI. The CDR3 sequence is 14 residues long. Trimming took 7 bases from V and 2 from J, leaving 14 bases between them. DNA of the CDR3: TGTGCCAGCACGCGGCGGGGCGGAAACACTGAAGCTTTCTTT. Its protein is CASTRRGGNTEAFF. The complete variable domain, with remaining parts taken from reference TRBV2 and TRBJ1-1, reads EPEVTQTPSHQVTQMGQEVILRCVPISNHLYFYWYRQILGQKVEFLVSFYNNEISEKSEIFDDQFSVERPDGSNFTLKIRSTKLEDSAMYFCASTRRGGNTEAFFGQGTRLTVV.

The CDR3 coding sequence is TGTGCCAGCAGTCGAACCCGGGAGCAGTACTTC. Its protein is CASSRTREQYF. The chain is built from TRBV2 and TRBJ2-5; possible D gene TRBD2, 6 bases. Germline assignment: CDR1 SNHLY and CDR2 FYNNEI. V shed 5 bases and J shed 11 bases, with 12 bases lying between them. The CDR3 totals 11 residues.

The V call is TRBV19, the J call TRBJ1-5; the match to TRBD1 covers 8 bases. Germline V gives CDR1 LNHDA, CDR2 SQIVND (reference sequence). Germline trimming cut 5 bases from V and 4 bases from J; bases unmatched to any gene: 7. This CDR3 is built from 15 residues. For the CDR3, the DNA is TGTGCCAGTAGTCCGCGACAGGGGTGGAATCAGCCCCAGCATTTT. This encodes CASSPRQGWNQPQHF.

The chain uses TRBV13 and TRBJ1-5; D gene uncertain. Trimming left V 0 bases short and J 2 bases short, with 11 bases between. This CDR3 has 16 residues. CDR1 and CDR2 from the germline V gene are PRHDT and FYEKMQ (reference sequence). The CDR3 DNA is TGTGCCAGCAGCTTAGGCGGAGGGATGGGCAATCAGCCCCAGCATTTT. It yields the protein CASSLGGGMGNQPQHF. The full variable domain, its missing parts supplied by reference TRBV13 and TRBJ1-5, is AAGVIQSPRHLIKEKRETATLKCYPIPRHDTVYWYQQGPGQDPQFLISFYEKMQSDKGSIPDRFSAQQFSDYHSELNMSSLELGDSALYFCASSLGGGMGNQPQHFGDGTRLSIL.

In its sample, this clone was seen a few times. This chain links TRBV19 with TRBJ2-5; D perhaps matches TRBD1 (6 bases). Trimming removed 6 bases from V and 2 bases from J, with 13 bases in between. Germline lookup yields CDR1 LNHDA and CDR2 SQIVND (reference sequence). The length of the CDR3 is 14 residues. CDR3 bases: TGTGCCAGTAGCGCAGGGGCGTTACAAGAGACCCAGTACTTC. Translating gives CASSAGALQETQYF.

The chain carries TRBV15 and TRBJ2-5; D not resolved. The DNA end is a closer match to TRBJ2-7, so the J assignment may be wrong. CDR1 and CDR2 from the germline V gene are LNHNV and YYDKDF (reference sequence). The CDR3 loop spans 13 amino acids. The CDR3 protein is CATSRDAKDEQYF. The CDR3 DNA reads TGTGCCACCAGCAGAGATGCTAAAGACGAGCAGTACTTC.

The chain couples TRBV18 to TRBJ1-2; 7 bases align to TRBD1. The germline V gene encodes CDR1 KGHSH and CDR2 LQKENI. The CDR3 runs to 14 residues. J was trimmed by 5 bases and V by 1 base; bases with no gene match: 4. This CDR3 reads CASSPRQGSYGYTF. The DNA of the CDR3 is TGTGCCAGCTCACCACGACAGGGATCTTATGGCTACACCTTC.

This sequence joins TRBV4-3 and TRBJ1-5; 7 bases map to TRBD1. V lost 0 bases, J lost 4 bases, and 9 bases stayed unmatched. Germline loops: CDR1 LGHNA, CDR2 YSLEER. The CDR3 sequence is 17 residues long. CDR3 protein: CASSQDLTGARNQPQHF. The CDR3 DNA is TGCGCCAGCAGCCAAGATTTAACAGGGGCTAGGAATCAGCCCCAGCATTTT.

The chain recombines TRBV19 with TRBJ1-1, with D perhaps TRBD1 (6 bases). V lost 4 bases and J lost 11, with 14 bases in between. CDR1 and CDR2 from the germline V gene are LNHDA and SQIVND (reference sequence). CDR3 length: 12 amino acids. The CDR3: CASSTRGAQAFF. CDR3 nucleotides: TGTGCCAGTAGTACCCGGGGGGCGCAGGCTTTCTTT.

The chain carries TRBV20-1 and TRBJ2-1; 7 nucleotides agree with TRBD2. Germline V gene lookup returns CDR1 DFQATT and CDR2 SNEGSKA (reference sequence). The V gene end was trimmed by 6 bases and the J gene end by 6 bases; junction bases not matched to a gene: 2. The CDR3 contains 11 residues. CDR3: CSAGGFNEQFF. The DNA for the CDR3 is TGCAGTGCCGGGGGGTTCAATGAGCAGTTCTTC.

The rearrangement joins TRBV5-6 to TRBJ1-2; 7 bases line up with TRBD1. V lost 0 bases, J lost 6 bases, and 2 bases stayed unmatched. Germline V gene sequence: CDR1 SGHDT, CDR2 YYEEEE. The CDR3 length is 13 residues. The CDR3 sequence: CASSLGQGNGYTF. The CDR3 DNA sequence: TGTGCCAGCAGCTTGGGACAGGGTAATGGCTACACCTTC.